This T cell receptor (beta chain) is drawn from a study of shared clonotypes between healthy human individuals. The assay was carried out at the deep level. The assay was immunoSEQ multiplex PCR, and TCRdb's table has in-frame clones only and misses some. There are about 710,000 clones in the sample; around 77% occur only once, and less than 2% lies in the top ten. The V gene's germline CDR1 is SGHRS and CDR2 YFSETQ. Trimming removed 4 bases from V and 7 bases from J; junction bases left unmatched: 6. This CDR3 has 14 residues. J is TRBJ1-2 and V is TRBV5-1; 11 nucleotides line up with TRBD1. The clonotype comes from a woman in her thirties in good health. Sequencing was performed on memory CD4+ T cells sorted from blood. The subset denotes: CD45RA-negative fraction. DNA for the CDR3: TGCGCCAGCAGCCTCGGACAGGGGGCGGTTGGCTACACCTTC. As protein: CASSLGQGAVGYTF.